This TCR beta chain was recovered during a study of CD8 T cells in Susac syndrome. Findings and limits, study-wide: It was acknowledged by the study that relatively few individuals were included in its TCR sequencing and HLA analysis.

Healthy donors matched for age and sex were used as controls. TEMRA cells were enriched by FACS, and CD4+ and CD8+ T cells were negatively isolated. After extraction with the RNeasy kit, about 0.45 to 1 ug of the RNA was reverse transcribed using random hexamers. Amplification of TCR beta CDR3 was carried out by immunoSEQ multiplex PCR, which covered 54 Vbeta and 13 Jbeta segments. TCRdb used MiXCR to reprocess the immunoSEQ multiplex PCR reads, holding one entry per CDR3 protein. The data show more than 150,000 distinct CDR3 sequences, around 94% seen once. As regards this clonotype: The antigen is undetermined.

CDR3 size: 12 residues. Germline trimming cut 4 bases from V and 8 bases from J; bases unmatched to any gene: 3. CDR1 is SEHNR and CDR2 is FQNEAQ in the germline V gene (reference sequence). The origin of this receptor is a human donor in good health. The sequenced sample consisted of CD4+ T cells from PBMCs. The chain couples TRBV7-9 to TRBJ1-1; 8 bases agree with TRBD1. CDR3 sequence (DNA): TGTGCCAGCAGCTGGGACAGGTTCGAAGCTTTCTTT. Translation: CASSWDRFEAFF.